This TCR beta chain was sequenced in a study of blood T cell repertoires in COVID-19. Whole-study context: Samples came from the United States, Italy and Spain, spanning acute and convalescent COVID-19.

Original processing notes: Amplification from reference gene primers served as the basis for estimated nucleated cell counts. Clones were read by immunoSEQ multiplex PCR, and TCRdb kept only the in-frame ones, dropping some. That table gives V, J and clone size, and the DNA gave D and trimming. The sample has 80,000 to 100,000 clones; around 90% are singletons. CDR1 MNHNS and CDR2 SASEGT come from the germline V gene. The ends were cut back, 1 base at V and 4 bases at J, with 7 bases in the middle. The length of the CDR3 is 13 residues. One Seattle source followed patients from active infection through their disease course.

The chain uses TRBV6-1 and TRBJ1-1; D is undetermined. The clonotype originates from a human donor with COVID-19, enrolled during active disease. The donor label of this sample is uncertain. The sample was peripheral blood. CDR3 residues: CASSEVGGTEAFF. CDR3 bases: TGTGCCAGCAGTGAAGTTGGCGGCACTGAAGCTTTCTTT.